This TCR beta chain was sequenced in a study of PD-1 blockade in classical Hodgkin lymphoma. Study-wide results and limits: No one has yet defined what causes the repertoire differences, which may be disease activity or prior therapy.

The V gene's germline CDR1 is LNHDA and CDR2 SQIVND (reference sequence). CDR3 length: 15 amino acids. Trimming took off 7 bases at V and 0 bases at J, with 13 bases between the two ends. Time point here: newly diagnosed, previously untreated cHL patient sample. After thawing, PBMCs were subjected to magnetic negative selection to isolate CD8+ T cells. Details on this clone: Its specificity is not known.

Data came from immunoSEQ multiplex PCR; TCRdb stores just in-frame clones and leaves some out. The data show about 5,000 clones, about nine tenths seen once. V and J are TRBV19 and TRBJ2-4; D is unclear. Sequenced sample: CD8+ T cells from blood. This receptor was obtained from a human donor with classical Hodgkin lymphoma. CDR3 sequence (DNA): TGTGCCAGTACCAATACAGTGATAGCCAAAAACATTCAGTACTTC. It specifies CASTNTVIAKNIQYF.